This T cell receptor beta chain is drawn from a study of breast tumors, draining lymph nodes, adjacent tissues. Samples came from axillary lymph nodes draining the breast cancer. Trimming removed 4 bases from V and 3 bases from J, with 16 bases in between. The CDR3 contains 16 residues. Each CDR3 protein gets one entry after TCRdb re-called the multiplex PCR reads with MiXCR. The profile shows 150,000 to 200,000 distinct CDR3 sequences, approximately 30% of them singletons. Many counts were recorded for this clonotype. Its cognate antigen is unknown. General study points: The data were judged consistent with most tumor T cells coming from lymph node and expanding in tumor. Tumor repertoires ranked between lymph nodes and nontumor tissue in diversity, with V and J gene preferences.

J is TRBJ1-5 and V is TRBV12-3 or TRBV12-4, with D maybe TRBD1 (6 bases). Sequenced input: axillary lymph node tissue. This clonotype was obtained from a female donor with breast cancer. Some clones in this sample may be carry-over from other donors' samples. The CDR3 DNA reads TGTGCCAGCAGTTCACAGGGTGGGGGGACCAATCAGCCCCAGCATTTT. Protein sequence: CASSSQGGGTNQPQHF.